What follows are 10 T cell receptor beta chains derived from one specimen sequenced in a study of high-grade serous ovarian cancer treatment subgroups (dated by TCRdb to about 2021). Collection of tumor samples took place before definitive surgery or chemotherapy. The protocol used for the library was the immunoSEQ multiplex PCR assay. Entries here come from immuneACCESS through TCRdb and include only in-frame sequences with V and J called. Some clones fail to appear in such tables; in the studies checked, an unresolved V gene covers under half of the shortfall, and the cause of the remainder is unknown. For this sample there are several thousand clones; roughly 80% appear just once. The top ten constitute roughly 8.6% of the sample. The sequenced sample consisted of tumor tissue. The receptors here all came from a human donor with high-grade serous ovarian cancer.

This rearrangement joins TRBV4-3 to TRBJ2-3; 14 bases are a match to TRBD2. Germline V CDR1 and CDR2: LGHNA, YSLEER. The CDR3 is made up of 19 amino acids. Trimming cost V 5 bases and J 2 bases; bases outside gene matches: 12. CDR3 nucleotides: TGCGCCAGCAGCGAGACTAGCGGGGGGGATTATACTTTCACAGATACGCAGTATTTT. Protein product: CASSETSGGDYTFTDTQYF.

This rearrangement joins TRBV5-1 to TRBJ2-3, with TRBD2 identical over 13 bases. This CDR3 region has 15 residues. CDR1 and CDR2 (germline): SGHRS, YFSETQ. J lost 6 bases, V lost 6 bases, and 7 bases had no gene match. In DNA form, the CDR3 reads TGCGCCAGCACCCTCCGACTAGCGGGGGGCGATACGCAGTATTTT. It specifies CASTLRLAGGDTQYF.

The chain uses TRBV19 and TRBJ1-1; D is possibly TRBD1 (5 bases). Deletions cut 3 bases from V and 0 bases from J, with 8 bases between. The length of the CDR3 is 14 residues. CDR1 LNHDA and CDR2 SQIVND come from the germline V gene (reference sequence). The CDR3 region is CASSIGTVNTEAFF. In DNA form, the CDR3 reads TGTGCCAGTAGTATTGGGACTGTGAACACTGAAGCTTTCTTT.

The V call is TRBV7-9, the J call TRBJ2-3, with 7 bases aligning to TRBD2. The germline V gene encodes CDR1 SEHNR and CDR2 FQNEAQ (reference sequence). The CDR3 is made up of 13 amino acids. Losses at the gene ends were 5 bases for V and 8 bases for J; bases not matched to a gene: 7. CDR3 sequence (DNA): TGTGCCAGCAGCCCCCCAGGGAGGGGTACGCAGTATTTT. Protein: CASSPPGRGTQYF.

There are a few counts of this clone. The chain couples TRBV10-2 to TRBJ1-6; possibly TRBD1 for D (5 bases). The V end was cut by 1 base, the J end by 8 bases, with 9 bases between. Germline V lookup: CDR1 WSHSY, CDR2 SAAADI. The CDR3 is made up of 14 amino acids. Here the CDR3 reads CASSEWQGHSPLHF. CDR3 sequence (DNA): TGCGCCAGCAGTGAGTGGCAGGGCCATTCACCCCTCCACTTT.

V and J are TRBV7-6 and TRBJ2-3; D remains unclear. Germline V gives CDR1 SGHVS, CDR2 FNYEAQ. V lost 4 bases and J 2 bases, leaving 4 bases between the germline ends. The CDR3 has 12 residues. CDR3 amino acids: CASSSFTDTQYF. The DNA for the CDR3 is TGTGCCAGCAGCTCCTTCACAGATACGCAGTATTTT.

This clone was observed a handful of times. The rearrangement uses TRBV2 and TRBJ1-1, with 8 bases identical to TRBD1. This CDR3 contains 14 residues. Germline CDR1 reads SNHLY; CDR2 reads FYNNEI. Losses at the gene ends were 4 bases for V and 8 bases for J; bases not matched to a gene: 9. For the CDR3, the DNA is TGTGCCAGCAGTGTTAGGACAGGGACAAGGGAAGCTTTCTTT. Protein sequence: CASSVRTGTREAFF.

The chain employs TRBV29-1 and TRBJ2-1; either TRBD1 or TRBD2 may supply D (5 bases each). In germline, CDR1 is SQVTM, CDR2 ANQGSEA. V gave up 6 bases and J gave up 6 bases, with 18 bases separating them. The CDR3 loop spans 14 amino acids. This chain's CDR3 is CSVVGTVVSNEQFF. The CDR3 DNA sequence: TGCAGCGTCGTGGGGACGGTAGTATCCAATGAGCAGTTCTTC.

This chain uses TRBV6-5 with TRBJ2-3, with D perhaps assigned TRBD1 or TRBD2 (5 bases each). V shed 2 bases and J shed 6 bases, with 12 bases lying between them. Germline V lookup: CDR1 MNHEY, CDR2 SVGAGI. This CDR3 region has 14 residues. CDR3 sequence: CASSYGTLKDTQYF. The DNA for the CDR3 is TGTGCCAGCAGTTACGGGACGCTCAAGGATACGCAGTATTTT.

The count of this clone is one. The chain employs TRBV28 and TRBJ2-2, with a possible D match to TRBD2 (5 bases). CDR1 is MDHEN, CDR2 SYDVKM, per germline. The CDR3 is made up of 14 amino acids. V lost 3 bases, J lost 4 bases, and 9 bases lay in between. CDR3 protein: CASSFGGLTGELFF. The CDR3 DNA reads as TGTGCCAGCAGTTTCGGCGGACTCACCGGGGAGCTGTTTTTT.